This T cell receptor (beta chain) was captured by sequencing in a study of vaccination effects on CD4 cells after COVID-19. Overall study: The study obtained samples from a couple of convalescent patients 16 days and one week before vaccination.

The repertoire was sequenced with immunoSEQ multiplex PCR; TCRdb's copy has only in-frame clones and lacks some. The table shows 35,000 to 40,000 clones, with roughly 69% occurring only once. Antigen-specific CD4+ T cells were first expanded with viral peptide pools by the ViraFEST assay and only then sequenced. Isolation of CD4+ T cells took place after less than 12 days of culture. The infection with SARS-CoV-2 (confirmed by PCR) occurred in this person between March and December 2020. Worth noting for this clone: No antigen is known for it.

The CDR3 totals 15 residues. Germline V gene data show CDR1 as SEHNR and CDR2 as FQNEAQ (reference sequence). The ends were cut back, 1 base at V and 4 bases at J, with 8 bases in the middle. The specimen was CD4+ T cells from PBMCs cultured with HCoV-NL63 spike peptides, collected before COVID-19 vaccination. The source is a human donor who had a prior SARS-CoV-2 infection. V usage is TRBV7-9 and J usage is TRBJ1-6; D unclear. The CDR3 protein is CASSLVSGYNSPLHF. The CDR3 nucleotides are TGTGCCAGCAGCTTAGTTTCGGGGTATAATTCACCCCTCCACTTT.